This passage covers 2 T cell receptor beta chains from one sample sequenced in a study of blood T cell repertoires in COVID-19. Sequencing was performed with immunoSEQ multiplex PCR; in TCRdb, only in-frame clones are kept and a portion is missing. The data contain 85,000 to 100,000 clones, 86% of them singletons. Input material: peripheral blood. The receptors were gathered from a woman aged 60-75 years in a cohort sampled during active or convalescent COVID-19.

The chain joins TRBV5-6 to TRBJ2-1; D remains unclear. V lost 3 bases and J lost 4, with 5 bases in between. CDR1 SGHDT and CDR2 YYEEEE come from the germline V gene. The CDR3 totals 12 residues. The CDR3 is CASSSYYNEQFF. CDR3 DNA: TGTGCCAGCAGCTCTTATTACAATGAGCAGTTCTTC. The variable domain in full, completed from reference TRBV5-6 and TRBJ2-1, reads DAGVTQSPTHLIKTRGQQVTLRCSPKSGHDTVSWYQQALGQGPQFIFQYYEEEERQRGNFPDRFSGHQFPNYSSELNVNALLLGDSALYLCASSSYYNEQFFGPGTRLTVL.

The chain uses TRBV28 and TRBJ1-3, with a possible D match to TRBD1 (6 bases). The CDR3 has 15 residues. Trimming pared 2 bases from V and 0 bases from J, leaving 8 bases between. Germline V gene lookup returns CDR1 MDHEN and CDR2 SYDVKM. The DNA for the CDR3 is TGTGCCAGCAGTTTAACAGGGACCTCTGGAAACACCATATATTTT. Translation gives CASSLTGTSGNTIYF.